What follows are 15 T cell receptor beta chains derived from one specimen sequenced in a study of shared clonotypes between healthy human individuals. Assay used: immunoSEQ multiplex PCR; TCRdb lists only in-frame clones, some missing. Among fewer than 3 million clones, 85% to 95% were seen once, and the ten largest hold around 0.35%. Sequencing was carried out using naive CD4+ T cells from PBMCs. Subset in this sample: CD45RA+ positively selected. These TCRs come from a man aged 18 to 29 in good health. Some clones in this sample may be carry-over from other donors' samples.

This clone was picked up one time. The gene calls are TRBV6-1 and TRBJ1-5; unclear D gene. Per the germline V gene, CDR1 is MNHNS and CDR2 is SASEGT. There are 14 residues in the CDR3. Trimming shortened V by 7 bases and J by 0 bases, and 10 bases separated the two germline ends. The CDR3 region has the DNA TGTGCCAGCACCGGCCGCTATAGCAATCAGCCCCAGCATTTT. Residues: CASTGRYSNQPQHF.

The chain recombines TRBV2 with TRBJ1-1; perhaps TRBD1 as D (6 bases). Germline V gene data show CDR1 as SNHLY and CDR2 as FYNNEI. V was shortened by 11 bases and J by 8 bases, with 24 bases between the two germline ends. CDR3 length equals 14 residues. The CDR3 DNA sequence: TGTGCCGGCCACGGGGGCGCGAACTCCCGAGAAGCTTTCTTT. This codes for CAGHGGANSREAFF. Together with reference TRBV2 and TRBJ1-1, the CDR3 gives the full variable domain: EPEVTQTPSHQVTQMGQEVILRCVPISNHLYFYWYRQILGQKVEFLVSFYNNEISEKSEIFDDQFSVERPDGSNFTLKIRSTKLEDSAMYFCAGHGGANSREAFFGQGTRLTVV.

The chain uses TRBV27 and TRBJ2-7; 7 nucleotides match TRBD1. The CDR3 runs 15 residues. The V and J ends lost 6 bases and 6 bases, in that order; junction bases with no gene match: 14. The germline V gene has CDR1 MNHEY and CDR2 SMNVEV (reference sequence). For the CDR3, the DNA is TGTGCCAGCAGCCCAAGACAGGGTGGCGGCTCCGAGCAGTACTTC. It codes for CASSPRQGGGSEQYF.

Notes on this clone: The junction departs from the called germline gene at one end, perhaps through a read error. This chain joins TRBV2 and TRBJ2-7; D uncertain. CDR1 is SNHLY, CDR2 FYNNEI, per germline. The CDR3 loop spans 10 amino acids. In DNA form, the CDR3 reads TGTGCCAGCAGTGAAACGGCCGCGTCCTTC. Its translation: CASSETAASF.

To note about this clone: Different DNA sequences within this sample yield the same CDR3. This chain uses TRBV11-2 with TRBJ2-7; no firm D call. V was shortened by 5 bases and J by 0 bases, with 11 bases between the two germline ends. The CDR3 runs 14 residues. CDR1 is SGHAT and CDR2 is FQNNGV in the germline V gene. The CDR3 here is CASSPRLSSYEQYF. The CDR3 bases are TGTGCCAGCAGCCCCCGGTTGAGCTCCTACGAGCAGTACTTC. Together with reference TRBV11-2 and TRBJ2-7, the CDR3 gives the full variable domain: EAGVAQSPRYKIIEKRQSVAFWCNPISGHATLYWYQQILGQGPKLLIQFQNNGVVDDSQLPKDRFSAERLKGVDSTLKIQPAKLEDSAVYLCASSPRLSSYEQYFGPGTRLTVT.

The V call is TRBV21-1, the J call TRBJ2-2; the D call TRBD2 from the table was never checked on the DNA. TRBV21-1 is a pseudogene segment. The CDR3 loop spans 19 amino acids. The CDR3 DNA reads as TGTGCCAGCAGCAAAGCTCCCGGGACTAGCGGGAGCGGCTCCGGGGAGCTGTTTTTT. This gives the protein CASSKAPGTSGSGSGELFF.

V is TRBV5-1 and J is TRBJ2-7, with 7 bases identical to TRBD2. CDR1 SGHRS and CDR2 YFSETQ come from the germline V gene. This CDR3 is built from 15 residues. Trimming removed 3 bases from V and 5 bases from J; junction bases left unmatched: 11. The CDR3 bases are TGCGCCAGCAGCTCTCTCGGCGGGAGCATCAACGAGCAGTACTTC. Protein: CASSSLGGSINEQYF.

The V and J genes are TRBV19 and TRBJ1-1, with D perhaps TRBD1 (6 bases). The CDR3 contains 17 residues. Germline loops: CDR1 LNHDA, CDR2 SQIVND (reference sequence). V dropped 3 bases and J dropped 2 bases, with 19 bases sitting between them. The CDR3 spells CASSMYGTQNYNTEAFF. The CDR3 region has the DNA TGTGCCAGTAGTATGTACGGGACACAAAACTACAACACTGAAGCTTTCTTT. The variable domain in full, with the rest retrieved from reference TRBV19 and TRBJ1-1, is DGGITQSPKYLFRKEGQNVTLSCEQNLNHDAMYWYRQDPGQGLRLIYYSQIVNDFQKGDIAEGYSVSREKKESFPLTVTSAQKNPTAFYLCASSMYGTQNYNTEAFFGQGTRLTVV.

This chain joins TRBV5-1 and TRBJ2-3; 10 nucleotides match TRBD2. V lost 4 bases and J lost 0; bases outside the gene matches: 5. The length of the CDR3 is 16 residues. CDR1 is SGHRS and CDR2 is YFSETQ in the germline V gene. CDR3 sequence: CASSAPSGRSTDTQYF. In DNA form, the CDR3 reads TGCGCCAGCAGCGCCCCTAGCGGGAGAAGCACAGATACGCAGTATTTT.

This clone appeared once. This chain joins TRBV12-5 and TRBJ1-5; the D gene is possibly TRBD1 (5 bases). The CDR3 is 15 amino acids. Germline lookup yields CDR1 LGHNT and CDR2 FRNRAP. In nucleotides, the CDR3 is TGTGCCAACGGTCAACTAGGGGACCTGAATCAGCCCCAGCATTTT. Translated: CANGQLGDLNQPQHF.

The rearrangement links TRBV7-2 to TRBJ2-3; a weak D match, TRBD2 (6 bases). There are 17 residues in the CDR3. V dropped 2 bases and J dropped 1 base, with 16 bases sitting between them. Germline CDR1 reads SGHTA; CDR2 reads FQGNSA. The chain's CDR3 is CASSLLARGERTDTQYF. In nucleotides, the CDR3 is TGTGCCAGCAGCTTATTGGCCCGCGGGGAGCGCACAGATACGCAGTATTTT. Together with reference TRBV7-2 and TRBJ2-3, the CDR3 gives the full variable domain: GAGVSQSPSNKVTEKGKDVELRCDPISGHTALYWYRQSLGQGLEFLIYFQGNSAPDKSGLPSDRFSAERTGGSVSTLTIQRTQQEDSAVYLCASSLLARGERTDTQYFGPGTRLTVL.

The CDR3 coding sequence is TGTGCCAGCAGTTACAGGGGCTGGGAGGCCGGGGAGCTGTTTTTT. This translates into CASSYRGWEAGELFF. The J gene is TRBJ2-2, the V gene TRBV5-5; possibly TRBD1 for D (7 bases). Trimming removed 5 bases from V and 6 bases from J, with 17 bases in between. Germline-derived CDR1 and CDR2 are SGHKS and YYEKEE (reference sequence). This CDR3 region has 15 residues.

This clone was counted once. V is TRBV7-2 and J is TRBJ1-1, with no clear D. CDR3 size: 15 residues. Between the trimmed V and J ends, which lost 5 bases and 1 base, there was a span of 14 bases. Germline lookup yields CDR1 SGHTA and CDR2 FQGNSA. The CDR3 sequence is CASSLGQVRNTEAFF. The CDR3 DNA sequence: TGTGCCAGCAGCCTAGGGCAGGTTCGGAACACTGAAGCTTTCTTT.

The chain uses TRBV5-4 and TRBJ1-5; possibly TRBD1 for D (6 bases). V lost 4 bases to trimming and J lost 12 bases, with 23 bases between them. The germline gives CDR1 SGHNT, CDR2 YYREEE (reference sequence). This CDR3 has 15 residues. The CDR3 DNA sequence: TGTGCCAGCAGCATATCAGGGACGCCCGGGGGGCTCCAGCATTTT. Its protein is CASSISGTPGGLQHF.

The chain recombines TRBV11-2 with TRBJ2-7; unclear D gene. The CDR3 totals 14 residues. V shed 4 bases and J shed 3 bases, with 13 bases lying between them. CDR1 SGHAT and CDR2 FQNNGV come from the germline V gene. Written as DNA, the CDR3 is TGTGCCAGCAGCTCGAGAAACTCGGTCTACGAGCAGTACTTC. It yields the protein CASSSRNSVYEQYF. Using reference TRBV11-2 and TRBJ2-7 for the parts outside the CDR3, the full variable domain is EAGVAQSPRYKIIEKRQSVAFWCNPISGHATLYWYQQILGQGPKLLIQFQNNGVVDDSQLPKDRFSAERLKGVDSTLKIQPAKLEDSAVYLCASSSRNSVYEQYFGPGTRLTVT.